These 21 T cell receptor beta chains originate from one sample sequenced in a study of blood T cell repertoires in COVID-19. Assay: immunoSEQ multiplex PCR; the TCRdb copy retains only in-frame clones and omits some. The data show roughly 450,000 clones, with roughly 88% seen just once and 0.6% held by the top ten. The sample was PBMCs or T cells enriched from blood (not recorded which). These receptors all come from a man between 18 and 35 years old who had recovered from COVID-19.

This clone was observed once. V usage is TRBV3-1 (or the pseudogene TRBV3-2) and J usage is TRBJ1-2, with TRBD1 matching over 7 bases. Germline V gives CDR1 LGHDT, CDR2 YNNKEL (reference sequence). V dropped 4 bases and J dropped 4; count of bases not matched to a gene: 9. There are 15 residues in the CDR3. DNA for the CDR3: TGTGCCAGCAGCCCACTCGCGCAGGGGGGCTATGGCTACACCTTC. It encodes CASSPLAQGGYGYTF.

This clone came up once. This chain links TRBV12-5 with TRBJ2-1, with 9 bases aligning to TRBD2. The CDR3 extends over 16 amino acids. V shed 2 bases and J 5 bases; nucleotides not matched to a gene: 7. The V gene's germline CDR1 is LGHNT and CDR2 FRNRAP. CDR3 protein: CASGLRAGGPDNEQFF. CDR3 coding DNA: TGTGCTAGTGGTTTGCGGGCGGGGGGGCCGGACAATGAGCAGTTCTTC.

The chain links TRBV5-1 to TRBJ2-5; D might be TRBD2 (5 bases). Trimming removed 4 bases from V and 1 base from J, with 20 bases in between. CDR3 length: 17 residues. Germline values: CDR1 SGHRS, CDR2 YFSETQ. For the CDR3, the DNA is TGCGCCAGCAGCCCCGGGGAATGGAAGACTGTCCAAGAGACCCAGTACTTC. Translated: CASSPGEWKTVQETQYF.

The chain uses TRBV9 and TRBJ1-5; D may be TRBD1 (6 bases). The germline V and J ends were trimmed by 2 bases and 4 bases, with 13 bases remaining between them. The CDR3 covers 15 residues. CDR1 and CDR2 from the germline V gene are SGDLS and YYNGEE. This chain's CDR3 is CASSVAGAENQPQHF. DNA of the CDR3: TGTGCCAGCAGCGTTGCAGGGGCGGAGAATCAGCCCCAGCATTTT.

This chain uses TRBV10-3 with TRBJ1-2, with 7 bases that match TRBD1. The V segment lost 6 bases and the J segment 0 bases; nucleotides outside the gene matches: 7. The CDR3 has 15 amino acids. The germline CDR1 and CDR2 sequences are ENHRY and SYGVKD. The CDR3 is CAISDGTETNYGYTF. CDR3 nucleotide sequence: TGTGCCATCAGCGACGGGACAGAAACTAACTATGGCTACACCTTC.

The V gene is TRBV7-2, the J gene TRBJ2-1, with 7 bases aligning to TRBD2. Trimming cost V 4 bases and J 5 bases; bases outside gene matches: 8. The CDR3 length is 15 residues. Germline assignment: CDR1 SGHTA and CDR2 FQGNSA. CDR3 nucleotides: TGTGCCAGCAGCTCAACCCGGACTAGTCACAATGAGCAGTTCTTC. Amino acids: CASSSTRTSHNEQFF.

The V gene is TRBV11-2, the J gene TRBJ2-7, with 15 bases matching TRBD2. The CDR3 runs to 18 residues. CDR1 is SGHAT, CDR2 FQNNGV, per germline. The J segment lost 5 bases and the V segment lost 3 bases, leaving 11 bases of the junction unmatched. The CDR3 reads CASSLQGGTSGRLDEQYF. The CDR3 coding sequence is TGTGCCAGCAGCTTGCAAGGGGGGACTAGCGGGAGGTTGGACGAGCAGTACTTC.

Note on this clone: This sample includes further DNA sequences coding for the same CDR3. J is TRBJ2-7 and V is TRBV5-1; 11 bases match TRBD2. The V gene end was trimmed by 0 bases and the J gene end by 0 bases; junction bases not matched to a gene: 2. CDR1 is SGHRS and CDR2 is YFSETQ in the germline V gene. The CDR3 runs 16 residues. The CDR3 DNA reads TGCGCCAGCAGCTTGGATCTAGCGGGGGGCTCCTACGAGCAGTACTTC. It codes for CASSLDLAGGSYEQYF.

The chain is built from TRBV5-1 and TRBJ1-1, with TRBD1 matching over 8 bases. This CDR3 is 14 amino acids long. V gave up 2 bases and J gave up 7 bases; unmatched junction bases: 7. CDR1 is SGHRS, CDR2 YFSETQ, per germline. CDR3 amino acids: CASSLPRGRDEAFF. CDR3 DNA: TGCGCCAGCAGCTTACCCAGGGGGCGGGATGAAGCTTTCTTT.

The CDR3 spells CASSDLDREPEAFF. The CDR3 DNA reads as TGTGCCAGTAGCGATCTGGACAGGGAGCCTGAAGCTTTCTTT. V is TRBV19 and J is TRBJ1-1, with 8 positions matching TRBD1. From germline, CDR1 is LNHDA and CDR2 SQIVND (reference sequence). The J segment lost 6 bases and the V segment lost 6 bases, leaving 9 bases of the junction unmatched. The CDR3 contains 14 residues.

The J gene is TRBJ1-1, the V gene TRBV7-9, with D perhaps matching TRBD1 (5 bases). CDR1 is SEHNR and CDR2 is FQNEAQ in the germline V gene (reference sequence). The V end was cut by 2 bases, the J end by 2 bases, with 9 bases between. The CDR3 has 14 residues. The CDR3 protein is CASSLKGPNTEAFF. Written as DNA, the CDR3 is TGTGCCAGCAGCTTAAAGGGGCCTAACACTGAAGCTTTCTTT.

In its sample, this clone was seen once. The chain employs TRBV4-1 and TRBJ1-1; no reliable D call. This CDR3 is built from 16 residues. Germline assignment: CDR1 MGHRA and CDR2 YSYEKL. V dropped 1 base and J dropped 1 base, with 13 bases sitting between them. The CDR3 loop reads CASSQVWLEENTEAFF. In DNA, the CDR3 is TGCGCCAGCAGCCAAGTTTGGTTGGAGGAGAACACTGAAGCTTTCTTT.

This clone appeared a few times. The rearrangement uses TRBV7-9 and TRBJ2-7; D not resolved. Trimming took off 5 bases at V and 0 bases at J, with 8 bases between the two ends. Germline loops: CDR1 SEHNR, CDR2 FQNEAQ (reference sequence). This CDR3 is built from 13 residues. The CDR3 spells CASSVKSSYEQYF. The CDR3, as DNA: TGTGCCAGCAGCGTAAAATCCTCCTACGAGCAGTACTTC.

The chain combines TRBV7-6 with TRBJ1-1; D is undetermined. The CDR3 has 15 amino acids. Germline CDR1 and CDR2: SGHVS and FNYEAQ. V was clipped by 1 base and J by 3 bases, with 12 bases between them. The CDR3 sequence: CASSLGGRGDTEAFF. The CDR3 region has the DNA TGTGCCAGCAGCTTAGGAGGGCGGGGTGACACTGAAGCTTTCTTT.

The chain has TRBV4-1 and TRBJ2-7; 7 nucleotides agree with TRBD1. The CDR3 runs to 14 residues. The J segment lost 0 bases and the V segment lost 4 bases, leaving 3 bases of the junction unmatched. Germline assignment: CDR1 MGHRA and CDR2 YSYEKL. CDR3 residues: CASSLTGVSYEQYF. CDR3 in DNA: TGCGCCAGCAGCCTAACAGGGGTCTCCTACGAGCAGTACTTC.

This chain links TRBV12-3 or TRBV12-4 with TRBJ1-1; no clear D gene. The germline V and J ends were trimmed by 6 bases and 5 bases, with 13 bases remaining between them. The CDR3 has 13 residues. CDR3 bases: TGTGCCAGCAGGATTGTCAGCGGGACTGAAGCTTTCTTT. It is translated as CASRIVSGTEAFF.

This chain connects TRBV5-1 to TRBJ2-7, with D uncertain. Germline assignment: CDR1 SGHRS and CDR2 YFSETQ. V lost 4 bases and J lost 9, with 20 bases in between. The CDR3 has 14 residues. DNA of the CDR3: TGCGCCAGCAGCGACTTCTCGACGCTGGCCTGGCAGTACTTC. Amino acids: CASSDFSTLAWQYF.

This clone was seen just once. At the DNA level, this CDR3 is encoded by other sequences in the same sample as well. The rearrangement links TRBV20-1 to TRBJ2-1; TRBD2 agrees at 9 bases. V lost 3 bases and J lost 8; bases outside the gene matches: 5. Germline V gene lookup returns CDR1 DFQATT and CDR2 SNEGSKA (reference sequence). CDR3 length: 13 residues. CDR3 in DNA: TGCAGTGCTAGTAGCGGGAGATTCGATGAGCAGTTCTTC. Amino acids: CSASSGRFDEQFF.

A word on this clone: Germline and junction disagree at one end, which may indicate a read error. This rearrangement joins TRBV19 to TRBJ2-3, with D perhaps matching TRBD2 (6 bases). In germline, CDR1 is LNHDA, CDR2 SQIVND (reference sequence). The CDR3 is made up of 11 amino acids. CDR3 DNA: TGTGCCACAGCTACCGGGACTGCCCCACATTTT. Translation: CATATGTAPHF.

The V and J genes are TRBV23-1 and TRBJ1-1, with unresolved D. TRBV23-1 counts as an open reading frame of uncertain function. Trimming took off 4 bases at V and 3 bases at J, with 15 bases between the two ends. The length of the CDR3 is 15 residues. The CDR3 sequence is CASSRRRGTYTEAFF. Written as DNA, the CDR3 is TGCGCCAGCAGTCGCCGTAGAGGTACCTACACTGAAGCTTTCTTT.

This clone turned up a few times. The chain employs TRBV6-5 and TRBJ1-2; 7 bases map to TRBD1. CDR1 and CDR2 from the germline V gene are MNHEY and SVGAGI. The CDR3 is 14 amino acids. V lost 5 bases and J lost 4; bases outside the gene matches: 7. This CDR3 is CASSRDRGRYGYTF. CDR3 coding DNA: TGTGCCAGCAGTCGGGACAGAGGACGCTATGGCTACACCTTC.